The 26 T cell receptor beta chains below come from one sample, sequenced in a study of shared clonotypes between healthy human individuals. Some clones are missing from TCRdb's copy, which holds only in-frame ones; the method was immunoSEQ multiplex PCR. The sample shows about 1 million clones, roughly 75% of them seen only once. The sequencing sample was made of memory CD4+ T cells sorted from blood. Subset in this sample: CD45RA-negative fraction. The receptor source for this set is a young man in good health.

The chain recombines TRBV2 with TRBJ1-1; D is unclear. Trimming cost V 1 base and J 4 bases, with 10 bases left between them. Per germline, CDR1 SNHLY and CDR2 FYNNEI. This CDR3 is 14 amino acids long. The CDR3 reads CASSEENKGTEAFF. CDR3 coding DNA: TGTGCCAGCAGTGAAGAGAATAAGGGCACTGAAGCTTTCTTT.

The V and J genes are TRBV15 and TRBJ1-1; D not certain. Trimming left V 5 bases short and J 1 base short, with 11 bases between. CDR1 and CDR2 (germline): LNHNV, YYDKDF (reference sequence). There are 14 residues in the CDR3. The CDR3 protein is CATSEADTNTEAFF. The CDR3 nucleotides are TGTGCCACCAGCGAGGCCGACACGAACACTGAAGCTTTCTTT. The variable domain in full, with the rest retrieved from reference TRBV15 and TRBJ1-1, is DAMVIQNPRYQVTQFGKPVTLSCSQTLNHNVMYWYQQKSSQAPKLLFHYYDKDFNNEADTPDNFQSRRPNTSFCFLDIRSPGLGDTAMYLCATSEADTNTEAFFGQGTRLTVV.

This clone was observed once. The V and J genes are TRBV5-6 and TRBJ2-5; TRBD1 agrees at 8 bases. Germline V gene data show CDR1 as SGHDT and CDR2 as YYEEEE. J gave up 6 bases and V 3 bases, and 7 bases lay outside the gene matches. This CDR3 is built from 14 residues. The CDR3 spells CASSSLTGGQTQYF. In DNA, the CDR3 is TGTGCCAGCAGCTCTCTAACAGGGGGGCAGACCCAGTACTTC.

The V call is TRBV2, the J call TRBJ2-1; 10 nucleotides agree with TRBD2. The CDR3 contains 14 residues. Germline assignment: CDR1 SNHLY and CDR2 FYNNEI. The junction had 4 bases not matched to a gene; V was cut back by 8 bases and J by 3 bases. The CDR3 loop reads CASGTSGVYNEQFF. The CDR3 bases are TGTGCCAGCGGTACTAGCGGGGTCTACAATGAGCAGTTCTTC. Full variable domain (rest looked up from reference TRBV2 and TRBJ2-1): EPEVTQTPSHQVTQMGQEVILRCVPISNHLYFYWYRQILGQKVEFLVSFYNNEISEKSEIFDDQFSVERPDGSNFTLKIRSTKLEDSAMYFCASGTSGVYNEQFFGPGTRLTVL.

The genes are TRBV7-2 and TRBJ2-5; 10 bases are shared with TRBD2. CDR3 length: 16 amino acids. The J segment lost 5 bases and the V segment lost 2 bases, leaving 8 bases of the junction unmatched. The germline V gene encodes CDR1 SGHTA and CDR2 FQGNSA. The CDR3 protein is CASSLRSGGASETQYF. For the CDR3, the DNA is TGTGCCAGCAGCTTAAGGAGCGGGGGGGCCTCCGAGACCCAGTACTTC.

This rearrangement joins TRBV5-1 to TRBJ1-6; 7 nucleotides match TRBD1. The germline CDR1 and CDR2 sequences are SGHRS and YFSETQ. This CDR3 is 16 amino acids long. V trimming: 3 bases; J trimming: 6 bases; junction bases outside the gene matches: 9. Here the CDR3 DNA reads TGCGCCAGCAGCTGGGATCCGGGACAGCTTAATTCACCCCTCCACTTT. Its protein product is CASSWDPGQLNSPLHF.

J is TRBJ1-6 and V is TRBV10-3; maybe TRBD1 (6 bases). Trimming shortened V by 0 bases and J by 7 bases, and 22 bases separated the two germline ends. Germline V CDR1 and CDR2: ENHRY, SYGVKD. This CDR3 spans 19 amino acids. This CDR3 is CAISESGGSVQTTNSPLHF. In DNA form, the CDR3 reads TGTGCCATCAGTGAGTCTGGGGGCTCAGTTCAAACAACAAATTCACCCCTCCACTTT.

This rearrangement joins TRBV19 to TRBJ2-1; D might be TRBD2 (6 bases). Trimming shortened V by 9 bases and J by 3 bases, and 18 bases separated the two germline ends. The CDR3 is 15 residues long. Per germline, CDR1 LNHDA and CDR2 SQIVND (reference sequence). This chain's CDR3 is CASKIAADFYNEQFF. In DNA form, the CDR3 reads TGTGCCAGCAAGATAGCGGCTGACTTCTACAATGAGCAGTTCTTC.

The chain recombines TRBV6-5 with TRBJ2-5, with 10 bases that match TRBD2. Trimming at V came to 0 bases and at J to 6 bases, leaving 4 bases not matched to a gene. This CDR3 comprises 15 residues. Germline V CDR1 and CDR2: MNHEY, SVGAGI. The CDR3 is CASSYSLAGVKTQYF. The DNA for the CDR3 is TGTGCCAGCAGTTACTCGCTAGCGGGGGTAAAGACCCAGTACTTC.

The chain couples TRBV5-1 to TRBJ2-2; 9 nucleotides align to TRBD2. Germline trimming cut 5 bases from V and 5 bases from J; bases unmatched to any gene: 7. This CDR3 is built from 15 residues. CDR1 and CDR2 from the germline V gene are SGHRS and YFSETQ. The CDR3 is CASRVDSGGTGELFF. The CDR3 coding sequence is TGCGCCAGCAGAGTTGATAGCGGGGGTACCGGGGAGCTGTTTTTT.

This sequence joins TRBV6-5 and TRBJ2-7, with 9 bases identical to TRBD2. This CDR3 has 14 residues. Germline lookup yields CDR1 MNHEY and CDR2 SVGAGI. The junction had 15 bases not matched to a gene; V was cut back by 11 bases and J by 7 bases. As DNA, the CDR3 is TGTGCCGCCGGAAGAGCGGGGGGAGTGGGGGAGCAGTACTTC. It codes for CAAGRAGGVGEQYF.

CDR3: CASSIDQGVPYNEQFF. The CDR3 coding sequence is TGTGCCAGTAGTATAGATCAGGGGGTCCCGTACAATGAGCAGTTCTTC. The V call is TRBV19, the J call TRBJ2-1; 7 bases are shared with TRBD1. Germline V CDR1 and CDR2: LNHDA, SQIVND (reference sequence). This CDR3 spans 16 amino acids. J was trimmed by 4 bases and V by 0 bases; bases with no gene match: 6. The whole variable domain, filled in from reference TRBV19 and TRBJ2-1, reads DGGITQSPKYLFRKEGQNVTLSCEQNLNHDAMYWYRQDPGQGLRLIYYSQIVNDFQKGDIAEGYSVSREKKESFPLTVTSAQKNPTAFYLCASSIDQGVPYNEQFFGPGTRLTVL.

This chain uses TRBV9 with TRBJ1-5; 7 positions match TRBD1. Unmatched junction bases numbered 7, after V lost 1 base and J lost 6 bases. Germline V gene data show CDR1 as SGDLS and CDR2 as YYNGEE. The CDR3 contains 15 residues. This chain's CDR3 is CASSVTWDSSQPQHF. As DNA, the CDR3 is TGTGCCAGCAGCGTAACTTGGGACAGCTCTCAGCCCCAGCATTTT.

The gene calls are TRBV6-5 and TRBJ1-2, with a possible D match to TRBD1 (6 bases). Per the germline V gene, CDR1 is MNHEY and CDR2 is SVGAGI. CDR3 size: 14 residues. V lost 7 bases and J 0 bases, leaving 12 bases between the germline ends. Written as DNA, the CDR3 is TGTGCCAGCAAACGGGGGGCACCTAACTATGGCTACACCTTC. This codes for CASKRGAPNYGYTF.

The V call is TRBV5-6, the J call TRBJ2-5; 11 bases line up with TRBD1. Trimming cost V 3 bases and J 0 bases; bases outside gene matches: 10. The germline V gene encodes CDR1 SGHDT and CDR2 YYEEEE. There are 18 residues in the CDR3. CDR3 region: CASSSGTGGRRYQETQYF. In nucleotides, the CDR3 is TGTGCCAGCAGCTCCGGGACAGGGGGAAGAAGGTACCAAGAGACCCAGTACTTC.

The genes are TRBV2 and TRBJ1-1; TRBD1 matches at 7 bases. CDR3 length equals 14 residues. CDR1 and CDR2 (germline): SNHLY, FYNNEI. The trim removed 4 bases at V and 1 base at J, leaving 3 bases unmatched. The CDR3 spells CASSGQGGNTEAFF. The CDR3 DNA sequence: TGTGCCAGCAGTGGACAGGGTGGGAACACTGAAGCTTTCTTT.

The rearrangement joins TRBV2 to TRBJ1-6, with D hard to call. V was cut by 6 bases and J by 10 bases, with 16 bases left in between. Looked up from germline, CDR1 is SNHLY and CDR2 is FYNNEI. The CDR3 consists of 14 residues. For the CDR3, the DNA is TGTGCCAGCAGGGGAGGTGTTGGTGGATCACCCCTCCACTTT. Translating gives CASRGGVGGSPLHF.

The chain has TRBV5-6 and TRBJ2-7, with 7 bases identical to TRBD1. The junction had 7 bases not matched to a gene; V was cut back by 2 bases and J by 2 bases. Germline V lookup: CDR1 SGHDT, CDR2 YYEEEE. The CDR3 runs to 15 residues. CDR3 protein: CASSFWGTGAYEQYF. The DNA of the CDR3 is TGTGCCAGCAGCTTTTGGGGCACAGGGGCCTACGAGCAGTACTTC.

This clone appeared a few times. V usage is TRBV28 and J usage is TRBJ1-1, with 12 bases fitting TRBD1. This CDR3 is 16 amino acids long. The ends lost 6 bases at V and 5 bases at J; junction bases unmatched: 10. Germline lookup yields CDR1 MDHEN and CDR2 SYDVKM. The DNA for the CDR3 is TGTGCCAGCAGAGAGGGACAGGGGGCTTTGTATACTGAAGCTTTCTTT. Residues: CASREGQGALYTEAFF.

The rearrangement links TRBV2 to TRBJ1-3; D uncertain. The length of the CDR3 is 15 residues. Germline CDR1 reads SNHLY; CDR2 reads FYNNEI. Trimming shortened V by 7 bases and J by 0 bases, and 13 bases separated the two germline ends. CDR3 in amino acids: CASIRGFLSGNTIYF. DNA for the CDR3: TGTGCCAGCATCCGAGGCTTTCTCTCTGGAAACACCATATATTTT.

The gene calls are TRBV7-9 and TRBJ1-2; D perhaps matches TRBD1 (5 bases). Between the trimmed V and J ends, which lost 4 bases and 8 bases, there was a span of 17 bases. In germline, CDR1 is SEHNR, CDR2 FQNEAQ (reference sequence). The CDR3 sequence is 14 residues long. CDR3 coding DNA: TGTGCCAGCAGCTACCGGGTTTCGGGGGAAGGCTACACCTTC. It specifies CASSYRVSGEGYTF. Together with reference TRBV7-9 and TRBJ1-2, the CDR3 gives the full variable domain: DTGVSQNPRHKITKRGQNVTFRCDPISEHNRLYWYRQTLGQGPEFLTYFQNEAQLEKSRLLSDRFSAERPKGSFSTLEIQRTEQGDSAMYLCASSYRVSGEGYTFGSGTRLTVV.

This clone was picked up a small number of times. The J gene is TRBJ1-4, the V gene TRBV29-1, with 8 bases lining up with TRBD1. Looked up from germline, CDR1 is SQVTM and CDR2 is ANQGSEA. Germline trimming cut 7 bases from V and 7 bases from J; bases unmatched to any gene: 11. The CDR3 runs 14 residues. The CDR3 sequence: CSASQGGRREKLFF. The CDR3 nucleotides are TGCAGCGCTTCACAGGGGGGAAGACGTGAAAAACTGTTTTTT.

The chain couples TRBV5-4 to TRBJ2-2, with TRBD1 as a possible D gene (5 bases). The germline V gene encodes CDR1 SGHNT and CDR2 YYREEE (reference sequence). V was cut by 4 bases and J by 1 base, with 8 bases left in between. The CDR3 has 14 amino acids. The CDR3 nucleotides read TGTGCCAGCAGCCGCACAGGGAACACCGGGGAGCTGTTTTTT. Encoded protein: CASSRTGNTGELFF.

This chain links TRBV6-1 with TRBJ1-1; D call uncertain. CDR1 MNHNS and CDR2 SASEGT come from the germline V gene. The V end was cut by 3 bases, the J end by 0 bases, with 8 bases between. This CDR3 region has 14 residues. The CDR3 region has the DNA TGTGCCAGCAGTGAGTCGGTAATGAACACTGAAGCTTTCTTT. Protein: CASSESVMNTEAFF.

This chain joins TRBV27 and TRBJ2-1; a possible D gene is TRBD1 (5 bases). This CDR3 has 16 amino acids. Deletions cut 2 bases from V and 10 bases from J, with 21 bases between. CDR1 MNHEY and CDR2 SMNVEV come from the germline V gene (reference sequence). CDR3 DNA sequence: TGTGCCAGCAGTTTAGGTCGGAACCGGCAGAAGGGGGAGCAGTTCTTC. It yields the protein CASSLGRNRQKGEQFF.

The chain employs TRBV28 and TRBJ1-3; tentative D call: TRBD1 (6 bases). The CDR3 consists of 15 residues. Trimming left V 10 bases short and J 0 bases short, with 16 bases between. Germline V lookup: CDR1 MDHEN, CDR2 SYDVKM. CDR3 DNA sequence: TGTGCCACCGGGACATACGCCGACTCTGGAAACACCATATATTTT. Translating it yields CATGTYADSGNTIYF. Combining the CDR3 with reference TRBV28 and TRBJ1-3 gives the whole variable domain DVKVTQSSRYLVKRTGEKVFLECVQDMDHENMFWYRQDPGLGLRLIYFSYDVKMKEKGDIPEGYSVSREKKERFSLILESASTNQTSMYLCATGTYADSGNTIYFGEGSWLTVV.